Below, 16 T cell receptor beta chains from the same sample are listed, as sequenced in a study of T cells after yellow fever vaccination. Each CDR3 protein gets one entry after TCRdb re-called the 5' RACE reads with MiXCR. The repertoire consists of approximately 300,000 distinct CDR3 sequences, with about 10% occurring once and the leading ten covering 3.3%. This sample comprised CD4+ T cells sorted from PBMCs, obtained 45 days after the yellow fever booster vaccination. These receptors were obtained from a man between 18 and 29 years old who received the YFV17D yellow fever vaccine.

This clonotype has just a few counts. V usage is TRBV13 and J usage is TRBJ2-5; 10 positions agree with TRBD2. The CDR3 contains 17 residues. V trimming: 2 bases; J trimming: 1 base; junction bases outside the gene matches: 7. Per germline, CDR1 PRHDT and CDR2 FYEKMQ (reference sequence). CDR3 in amino acids: CASSLLLAGAIQETQYF. DNA for the CDR3: TGTGCCAGCAGCTTACTGCTAGCGGGGGCGATCCAAGAGACCCAGTACTTC.

This clonotype was seen at least ten times. The V gene is TRBV10-3, the J gene TRBJ1-1; possibly TRBD1 for D (6 bases). The V end was cut by 11 bases, the J end by 6 bases, with 22 bases between. Per the germline V gene, CDR1 is ENHRY and CDR2 is SYGVKD. The CDR3 is made up of 14 amino acids. CDR3 bases: TGTGCCGTTGCCGGGACATCCTCAGGCGCTGAAGCTTTCTTT. Its translation: CAVAGTSSGAEAFF.

The sample holds many counts of this clonotype. V gene TRBV6-2 or TRBV6-3 combines with J gene TRBJ2-3; TRBD2 agrees at 10 bases. The CDR3 has 16 residues. Germline CDR1 and CDR2: MNHEY and SVGEGT. V lost 5 bases, J lost 2 bases, and 7 bases stayed unmatched. The CDR3 loop reads CASSPGTSVVTDTQYF. The CDR3 DNA reads TGTGCCAGCAGTCCCGGGACTAGCGTCGTCACAGATACGCAGTATTTT.

The J gene is TRBJ1-1, the V gene TRBV5-1; possibly TRBD1 for D (5 bases). CDR1 is SGHRS and CDR2 is YFSETQ in the germline V gene. V lost 5 bases and J 4 bases, leaving 15 bases between the germline ends. The length of the CDR3 is 14 residues. DNA of the CDR3: TGCGCCAGCAGTTACGGGACCAGCTCCACTGAAGCTTTCTTT. It specifies CASSYGTSSTEAFF.

This clonotype was counted only a few times. The genes are TRBV3-1 and TRBJ1-3; unclear D gene. Germline values: CDR1 LGHDT, CDR2 YNNKEL (reference sequence). The V end lost 4 bases, the J end lost 2 bases, and 9 bases lay between the germline ends. The CDR3 runs 14 residues. The CDR3 DNA reads TGTGCCAGCAGCCTGGGCCGGGCTGGAAACACCATATATTTT. This sequence encodes CASSLGRAGNTIYF.

The chain uses TRBV6-2 or TRBV6-3 and TRBJ1-1; maybe TRBD1 (6 bases). Germline assignment: CDR1 MNHEY and CDR2 SVGEGT. This CDR3 comprises 15 residues. Between the trimmed V and J ends, which lost 7 bases and 1 base, there was a span of 16 bases. The DNA for the CDR3 is TGTGCCAGCAACGATGGGGGCACGGGGAACACTGAAGCTTTCTTT. This encodes CASNDGGTGNTEAFF.

This clonotype was seen more than once but under ten times. The CDR3 DNA follows: TGTGCCAGCTCACCACCGAACGGGCATCCCTACGAGCAGTACGTC. It codes for CASSPPNGHPYEQYV. V gene TRBV18 combines with J gene TRBJ2-7; no clear D gene. The CDR3 spans 15 residues. Deletions cut 0 bases from V and 2 bases from J, with 11 bases between. Germline V CDR1 and CDR2: KGHSH, LQKENI.

The chain uses TRBV2 and TRBJ2-3; D not certain. CDR1 and CDR2 from the germline V gene are SNHLY and FYNNEI. The CDR3 consists of 13 residues. Trimming took off 3 bases at V and 5 bases at J, with 9 bases between the two ends. The CDR3 DNA reads TGTGCCAGCAGTGACGACCCGGGAGATACGCAGTATTTT. Its protein is CASSDDPGDTQYF.

This clonotype was seen more than once but under ten times. V usage is TRBV5-1 and J usage is TRBJ2-1, with 10 positions matching TRBD2. J gave up 4 bases and V 4 bases, and 2 bases lay outside the gene matches. In germline, CDR1 is SGHRS, CDR2 YFSETQ. The CDR3 consists of 14 residues. CDR3 bases: TGCGCCAGCAGCGGACTAGCGGTTTACAATGAGCAGTTCTTC. The encoded protein is CASSGLAVYNEQFF.

Only a few counts were recorded for this clonotype. The V call is TRBV6-6, the J call TRBJ2-2; 7 positions match TRBD1. V was pared by 6 bases and J by 4 bases, with 5 bases of the junction left unmatched. CDR3 length equals 14 residues. Germline V CDR1 and CDR2: MNHNY, SVGAGI (reference sequence). This CDR3 reads CASSPDRATGELFF. The CDR3 DNA sequence: TGTGCCAGCAGCCCCGACAGGGCCACCGGGGAGCTGTTTTTT.

The CDR3 loop reads CSAAGTATTDTQYF. The CDR3 DNA reads as TGCAGTGCTGCCGGGACAGCTACCACAGATACGCAGTATTTT. The V and J genes are TRBV20-1 and TRBJ2-3; TRBD1 aligns across 7 bases. Trimming at V came to 5 bases and at J to 2 bases, leaving 7 bases not matched to a gene. Germline CDR1 and CDR2: DFQATT and SNEGSKA (reference sequence). The length of the CDR3 is 14 residues.

This clonotype was counted ten times or more. The chain carries TRBV18 and TRBJ1-2; D not resolved. The CDR3 length is 13 residues. V lost 3 bases and J 2 bases, leaving 7 bases between the germline ends. In germline, CDR1 is KGHSH, CDR2 LQKENI. The CDR3 nucleotides are TGTGCCAGCTCACCCCAGGAAAACTATGGCTACACCTTC. Encoded protein: CASSPQENYGYTF. Together with reference TRBV18 and TRBJ1-2, the CDR3 gives the full variable domain: NAGVMQNPRHLVRRRGQEARLRCSPMKGHSHVYWYRQLPEEGLKFMVYLQKENIIDESGMPKERFSAEFPKEGPSILRIQQVVRGDSAAYFCASSPQENYGYTFGSGTRLTVV.

This chain joins TRBV20-1 and TRBJ1-3; D remains ambiguous. This CDR3 has 17 residues. V dropped 3 bases and J dropped 2 bases, with 20 bases sitting between them. Per the germline V gene, CDR1 is DFQATT and CDR2 is SNEGSKA (reference sequence). The CDR3 DNA reads as TGCAGTGCTAGTTTCTTCGAAGATCAACGGGCTGGAAACACCATATATTTT. This codes for CSASFFEDQRAGNTIYF.

In this sample, this clonotype turned up a few times. This chain joins TRBV2 and TRBJ2-5; D is undetermined. The CDR3 runs 13 residues. V lost 6 bases and J 5 bases, leaving 13 bases between the germline ends. Germline V gene data show CDR1 as SNHLY and CDR2 as FYNNEI. In DNA form, the CDR3 reads TGTGCCAGCAGAAACAGCGCGCAGGAGACCCAGTACTTC. Translating it yields CASRNSAQETQYF.

V and J are TRBV6-1 and TRBJ2-3; 11 bases align to TRBD2. In germline, CDR1 is MNHNS, CDR2 SASEGT. The CDR3 length is 18 residues. Trimming removed 6 bases from V and 6 bases from J; junction bases left unmatched: 17. The DNA for the CDR3 is TGTGCCAGCAGCCCCAGACCCATTAGCGGGGGGGCGCGGGATACGCAGTATTTT. It is translated as CASSPRPISGGARDTQYF.

The table lists this clonotype with a few counts. This chain joins TRBV24-1 and TRBJ1-2; D not resolved. Germline V gene data show CDR1 as KGHDR and CDR2 as SFDVKD. The CDR3 loop spans 14 amino acids. Trimming pared 4 bases from V and 2 bases from J, leaving 10 bases between. The CDR3 here is CATSDARTNYGYTF. Written as DNA, the CDR3 is TGTGCCACCAGTGACGCACGGACCAACTATGGCTACACCTTC.